Described below is a single T cell receptor (beta chain) sequence and its context. No antigen is known for it. The ends were cut back, 0 bases at V and 5 bases at J, with 16 bases in the middle. The CDR3 is 16 residues long. Germline CDR1 is MGHRA and CDR2 is YSYEKL. The entry originates in a study of PD-L1 blockade in urothelial cancer. Regarding time point: peripheral blood 6 weeks after treatment start. Generated by immunoSEQ multiplex PCR, the TCRdb table keeps only in-frame clones and is missing some. The table shows around 40,000 clones, with around 80% occurring only once. General observations from the study: Durable benefit accompanied greater 3-week expansion of tumor-associated blood clones.

This chain links TRBV4-1 with TRBJ1-2; D is ambiguous. This TCR derives from a man in his 60s with urothelial cancer. This specimen was PBMCs, taken around atezolizumab (anti-PD-L1) treatment. CDR3 in amino acids: CASSQDSGAAAYGYTF. DNA for the CDR3: TGCGCCAGCAGCCAAGATTCGGGAGCGGCGGCTTATGGCTACACCTTC.